The rows below give T cell receptor beta chains drawn from one sample of a study of blood T cell repertoires in COVID-19. This table comes from immunoSEQ multiplex PCR, and its TCRdb copy is limited to in-frame clones, with some not included. The sample records around 250,000 clones, around 88% being singletons. The source material was peripheral blood. The receptors here all came from a man aged 80 or over with acute or convalescent COVID-19. Each CDR3 is given with its conserved first and last residue. Each record gives: clone size, J gene, V gene, D gene, CDR3 protein, CDR3 DNA. D genes are given only for firm matches. Clone size, where shown, is once, few, many, or a class for clones that have expanded.

>.|TRBJ1-1|TRBV7-2|.
CASSLGGWNTEAFF
TGTGCCAGCAGCTTGGGGGGATGGAACACTGAAGCTTTCTTT
>.|TRBJ1-5|TRBV7-2|TRBD1
CASSFRGFGQPQHF
TGTGCCAGCAGCTTCAGGGGGTTTGGTCAGCCCCAGCATTTT
>.|TRBJ2-3|TRBV5-1|TRBD1
CASSATGVSTDTQYF
TGCGCCAGCAGCGCGACAGGGGTTAGCACAGATACGCAGTATTTT
>.|TRBJ1-1|TRBV5-1|.
CASSLFGGWVNTEAFF
TGCGCCAGCAGCTTGTTCGGGGGTTGGGTGAACACTGAAGCTTTCTTT
>.|TRBJ2-1|TRBV7-2|TRBD2
CASSWTSGRVNEQFF
TGTGCCAGCAGCTGGACTAGCGGGAGGGTCAATGAGCAGTTCTTC
>.|TRBJ1-1|TRBV3-1/TRBV3-2|.
CASSPGLVLNTEAFF
TGTGCCAGCAGCCCAGGGCTTGTCCTAAACACTGAAGCTTTCTTT
>.|TRBJ2-5|TRBV4-1|TRBD2
CASSQDFSGRLETQYF
TGCGCCAGCAGCCAGGATTTCAGCGGGAGATTGGAGACCCAGTACTTC
>.|TRBJ1-2|TRBV19|.
CASSPRGAGYTF
TGTGCCAGTAGTCCCCGAGGCGCCGGCTACACCTTC
>.|TRBJ2-6|TRBV2|TRBD2
CASSATSGRVSGANVLTF
TGTGCCAGCAGTGCAACTAGCGGGAGAGTCTCTGGGGCCAACGTCCTGACTTTC
>.|TRBJ2-5|TRBV3-1/TRBV3-2|.
CASSPGLVGETQYF
TGTGCCAGCAGCCCGGGACTCGTGGGGGAGACCCAGTACTTC
>.|TRBJ2-5|TRBV7-6|TRBD2
CASSFQRGPTQETQYF
TGTGCCAGCAGCTTCCAGCGGGGGCCAACCCAAGAGACCCAGTACTTC
>few|TRBJ1-2|TRBV7-9|.
CASSLAYGIAHEAITF
TGTGCCAGCAGCTTAGCGTACGGGATCGCACACGAAGCCATCACCTTC
>once|TRBJ2-3|TRBV10-3|.
CAISESGPVTAQYF
TGTGCCATCAGTGAGTCGGGGCCAGTTACGGCCCAGTATTTT
>few|TRBJ2-5|TRBV7-6|TRBD2
CASSGGLAVLETQYF
TGTGCCAGCAGCGGGGGACTAGCGGTGCTAGAGACCCAGTACTTC
>few|TRBJ1-3|TRBV3-1/TRBV3-2|TRBD1
CASSLGTGQSGLTGNTIYF
TGTGCCAGCAGCCTAGGGACAGGACAATCCGGGTTAACTGGAAACACCATATATTTT
>.|TRBJ2-6|TRBV25-1|.
CASSDPRTANSGANVLTF
TGTGCCAGCAGTGACCCTCGGACTGCCAACTCTGGGGCCAACGTCCTGACTTTC
>.|TRBJ1-1|TRBV2|.
CASNLTPMNTEAFF
TGTGCCAGCAATTTGACACCGATGAACACTGAAGCTTTCTTT
>.|TRBJ1-3|TRBV27|TRBD1
CASSRSGTGAGNTIYF
TGTGCCAGCAGTAGATCCGGGACAGGGGCTGGAAACACCATATATTTT
>.|TRBJ2-4|TRBV27|.
CASSLGGLGANIQYF
TGTGCCAGCAGTTTGGGAGGGCTGGGGGCTAACATTCAGTACTTC
>.|TRBJ2-7|TRBV5-1|TRBD1
CASSLGQGKNYEQYF
TGCGCCAGCAGTCTCGGACAGGGAAAAAACTACGAGCAGTACTTC
>.|TRBJ1-6|TRBV6-5|TRBD1
CASSPTGTGDSPLHF
TGTGCCAGCAGCCCCACCGGGACAGGGGATTCACCCCTCCACTTT
>.|TRBJ2-4|TRBV5-1|.
CASRDSLLAKNIQYF
TGCGCCAGTAGAGACAGCCTACTAGCCAAAAACATTCAGTACTTC
>.|TRBJ2-7|TRBV7-8|TRBD1
CASSLGWTGAYEQYF
TGTGCCAGCAGCTTAGGTTGGACAGGGGCTTACGAGCAGTACTTC
>.|TRBJ2-3|TRBV6-4|TRBD2
CASSRQGTSGGTDTQYF
TGTGCCAGCTCTCGGCAAGGGACTAGCGGGGGCACAGATACGCAGTATTTT
>.|TRBJ2-5|TRBV7-2|.
CASSPPPGTGGTQYF
TGTGCCAGCAGCCCCCCTCCGGGAACCGGGGGGACCCAGTACTTC
>.|TRBJ1-4|TRBV19|.
CASRRLSTNEKLFF
TGTGCCAGTCGGAGACTGTCAACTAATGAAAAACTGTTTTTT
>once|TRBJ2-3|TRBV7-2|TRBD2
CASSELAGGPFSTDTQYF
TGTGCCAGCAGCGAACTAGCGGGGGGTCCTTTCAGCACAGATACGCAGTATTTT
>.|TRBJ2-7|TRBV2|.
CASSLRGYEQYF
TGTGCCAGCAGCCTGCGGGGTTACGAGCAGTACTTC
>.|TRBJ1-5|TRBV7-9|.
CASSSDSSNQPQHF
TGTGCCAGCAGCAGCGACAGTAGCAATCAGCCCCAGCATTTT
>once|TRBJ2-7|TRBV15|.
CATSRDKTQLYEQYF
TGTGCCACCAGCAGAGATAAGACACAATTATACGAGCAGTACTTC
>.|TRBJ1-1|TRBV19|.
CASSAQTENTEAFF
TGTGCCAGTAGTGCACAAACAGAGAACACTGAAGCTTTCTTT
>.|TRBJ2-3|TRBV29-1|.
CSYSWGSVADTQYF
TGCAGCTACTCCTGGGGCAGTGTGGCAGATACGCAGTATTTT